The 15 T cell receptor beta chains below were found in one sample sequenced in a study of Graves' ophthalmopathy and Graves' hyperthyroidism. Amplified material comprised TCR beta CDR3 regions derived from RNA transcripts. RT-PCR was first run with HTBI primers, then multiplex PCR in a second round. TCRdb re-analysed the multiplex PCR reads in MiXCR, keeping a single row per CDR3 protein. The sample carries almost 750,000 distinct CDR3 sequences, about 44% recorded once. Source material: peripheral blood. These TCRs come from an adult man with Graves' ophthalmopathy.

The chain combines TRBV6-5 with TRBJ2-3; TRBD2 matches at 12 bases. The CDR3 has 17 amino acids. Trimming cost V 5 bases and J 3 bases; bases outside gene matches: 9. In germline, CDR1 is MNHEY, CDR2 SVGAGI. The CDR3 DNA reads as TGTGCCAGCAGTACTAACCAACTAGCGGGAGGAACAGATACGCAGTATTTT. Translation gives CASSTNQLAGGTDTQYF.

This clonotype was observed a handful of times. CDR3 DNA: TGCAGTGCCAGAAAACAGGGGAATAATTCACCCCTCCACTTT. It translates to CSARKQGNNSPLHF. This chain joins TRBV20-1 and TRBJ1-6; 7 bases fit TRBD1. After removal of 6 bases from V and 5 bases from J, the junction contained 7 bases not matched to a gene. Germline V gene sequence: CDR1 DFQATT, CDR2 SNEGSKA (reference sequence). The CDR3 covers 14 residues.

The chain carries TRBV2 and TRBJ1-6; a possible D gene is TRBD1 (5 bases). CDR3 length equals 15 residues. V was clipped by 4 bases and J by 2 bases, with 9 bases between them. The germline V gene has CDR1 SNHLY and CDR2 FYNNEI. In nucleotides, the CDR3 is TGTGCCAGCAGTGGTGACAGAACCTATAATTCACCCCTCCACTTT. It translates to CASSGDRTYNSPLHF. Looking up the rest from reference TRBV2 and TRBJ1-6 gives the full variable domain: EPEVTQTPSHQVTQMGQEVILRCVPISNHLYFYWYRQILGQKVEFLVSFYNNEISEKSEIFDDQFSVERPDGSNFTLKIRSTKLEDSAMYFCASSGDRTYNSPLHFGNGTRLTVT.

The CDR3 loop reads CSASGGRNEKLFF. The CDR3 DNA reads as TGCAGTGCTAGTGGTGGGAGGAATGAAAAACTGTTTTTT. J is TRBJ1-4 and V is TRBV20-1; D gene uncertain. This CDR3 comprises 13 residues. Germline lookup yields CDR1 DFQATT and CDR2 SNEGSKA (reference sequence). The V end lost 3 bases, the J end lost 5 bases, and 10 bases lay between the germline ends.

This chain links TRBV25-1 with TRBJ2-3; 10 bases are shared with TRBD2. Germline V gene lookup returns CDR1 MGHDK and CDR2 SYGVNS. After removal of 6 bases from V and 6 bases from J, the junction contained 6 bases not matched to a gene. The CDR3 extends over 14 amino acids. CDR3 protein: CASSSSGRGDTQYF. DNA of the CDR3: TGTGCCAGCAGCTCTAGCGGGAGAGGGGATACGCAGTATTTT.

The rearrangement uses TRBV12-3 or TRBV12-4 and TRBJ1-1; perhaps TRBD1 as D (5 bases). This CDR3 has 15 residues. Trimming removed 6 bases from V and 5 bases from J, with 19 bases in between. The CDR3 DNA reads TGTGCCAGCAGCCCGTCAGATCCGGGGGGGACTGAAGCTTTCTTT. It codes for CASSPSDPGGTEAFF.

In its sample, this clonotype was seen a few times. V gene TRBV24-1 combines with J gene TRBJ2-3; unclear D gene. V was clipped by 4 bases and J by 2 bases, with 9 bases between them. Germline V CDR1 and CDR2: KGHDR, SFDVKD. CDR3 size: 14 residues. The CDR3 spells CATSDYPDTDTQYF. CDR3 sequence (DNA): TGTGCCACCAGTGACTACCCCGACACAGATACGCAGTATTTT.

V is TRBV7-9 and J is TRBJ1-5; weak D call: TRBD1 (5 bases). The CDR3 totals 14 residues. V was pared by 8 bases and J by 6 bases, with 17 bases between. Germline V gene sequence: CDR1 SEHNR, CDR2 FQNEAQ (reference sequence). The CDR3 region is CASSPLEGSQPQHF. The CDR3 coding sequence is TGTGCCAGCTCACCACTCGAGGGGAGTCAGCCCCAGCATTTT.

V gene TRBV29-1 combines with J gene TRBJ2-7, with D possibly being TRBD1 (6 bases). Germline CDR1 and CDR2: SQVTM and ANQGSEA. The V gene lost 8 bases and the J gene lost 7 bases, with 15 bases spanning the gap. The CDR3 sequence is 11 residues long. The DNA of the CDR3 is TGCAGCTTATCGACAGGCGTGGAGCAGTACTTC. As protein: CSLSTGVEQYF.

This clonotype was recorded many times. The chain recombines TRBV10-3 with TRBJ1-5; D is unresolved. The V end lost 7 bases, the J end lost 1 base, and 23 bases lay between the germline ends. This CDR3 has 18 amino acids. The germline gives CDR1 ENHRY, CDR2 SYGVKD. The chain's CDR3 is CAIKVQSCGAGSNQPQHF. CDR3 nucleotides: TGTGCCATCAAAGTTCAGTCGTGTGGTGCGGGGAGCAATCAGCCCCAGCATTTT.

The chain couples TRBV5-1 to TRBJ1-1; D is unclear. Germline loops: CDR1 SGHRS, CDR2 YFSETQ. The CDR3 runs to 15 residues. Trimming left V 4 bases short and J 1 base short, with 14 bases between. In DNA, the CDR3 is TGCGCCAGCAGCCCGGGAGGCACGGGGAACACTGAAGCTTTCTTT. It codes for CASSPGGTGNTEAFF.

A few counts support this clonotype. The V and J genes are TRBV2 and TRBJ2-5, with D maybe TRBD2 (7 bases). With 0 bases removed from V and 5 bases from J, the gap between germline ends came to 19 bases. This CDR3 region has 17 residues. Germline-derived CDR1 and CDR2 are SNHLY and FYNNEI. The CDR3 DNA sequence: TGTGCCAGCAGTGAAGCTGTTCTGGGGGGGCGAGAGGAGACCCAGTACTTC. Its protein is CASSEAVLGGREETQYF.

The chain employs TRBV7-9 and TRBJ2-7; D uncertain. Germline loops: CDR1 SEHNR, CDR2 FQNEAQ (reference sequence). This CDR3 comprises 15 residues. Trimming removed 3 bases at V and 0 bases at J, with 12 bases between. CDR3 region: CASSLDVGDSYEQYF. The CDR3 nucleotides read TGTGCCAGCAGCTTGGACGTGGGCGACTCCTACGAGCAGTACTTC.

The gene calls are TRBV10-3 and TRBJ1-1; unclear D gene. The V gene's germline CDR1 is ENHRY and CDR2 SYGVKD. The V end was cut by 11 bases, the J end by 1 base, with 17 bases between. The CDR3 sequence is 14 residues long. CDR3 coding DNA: TGTGCCTGGAGGGTAACCGGGCGGAACACTGAAGCTTTCTTT. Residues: CAWRVTGRNTEAFF.

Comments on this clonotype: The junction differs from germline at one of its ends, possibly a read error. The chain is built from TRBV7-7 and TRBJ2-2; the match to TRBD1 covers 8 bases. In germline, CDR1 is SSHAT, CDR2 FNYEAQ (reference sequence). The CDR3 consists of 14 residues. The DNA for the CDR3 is TGTGCTAGCAGCCGGACAGGGAGCACCGGGGAGCTGTTTTTT. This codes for CASSRTGSTGELFF.